The rows below give T cell receptor beta chains drawn from one sample of a study of cytotoxic CD8 clonotypes in ibrutinib-treated CLL. Repertoires were generated with immunoSEQ multiplex PCR, while TCRdb's copy carries only in-frame clones and drops some. The sample has 250,000 to 350,000 clones, about 72% seen once; the top ten hold about 5.7%. Sequencing was performed on PBMCs, taken at disease progression, from a patient treated with ibrutinib. The source of these receptors is a human donor with chronic lymphocytic leukemia. Each CDR3 is given with its conserved first and last residue. The order of the fields is CDR3 protein, CDR3 DNA, D gene, V gene, J gene, clone size. A D gene is named only where the DNA matches it firmly. Rows may omit the clone size; those that give it use once, few, many or a size class.

CDR3: CASSEALPWARGEDEQFF
DNA: TGTGCCAGCAGTGAAGCGCTTCCTTGGGCTAGAGGGGAGGATGAGCAGTTCTTC
D: .
V: TRBV2
J: TRBJ2-1
size: .

CDR3: CASSLGGTPDYGYTF
DNA: TGTGCCAGCAGCTTAGGAGGGACGCCTGACTATGGCTACACCTTC
D: .
V: TRBV7-9
J: TRBJ1-2
size: once

CDR3: CASSPDRGDEQYF
DNA: TGTGCCAGCAGTCCTGACAGGGGGGACGAGCAGTACTTC
D: TRBD1
V: TRBV28
J: TRBJ2-7
size: .

CDR3: CASSLRTGSYEQYF
DNA: TGCGCCAGCAGCTTACGGACAGGGTCCTACGAGCAGTACTTC
D: TRBD1
V: TRBV4-1
J: TRBJ2-7
size: .

CDR3: CASSRDPTYEQYF
DNA: TGTGCCAGCAGCCGGGACCCTACCTACGAGCAGTACTTC
D: .
V: TRBV5-4
J: TRBJ2-7
size: .

CDR3: CASSLAENTEAFF
DNA: TGCGCCAGCAGCTTGGCGGAGAACACTGAAGCTTTCTTT
D: .
V: TRBV5-1
J: TRBJ1-1
size: .

CDR3: CASSQEAQNTEAFF
DNA: TGCGCCAGCAGCCAGGAGGCACAAAACACTGAAGCTTTCTTT
D: .
V: TRBV4-1
J: TRBJ1-1
size: .

CDR3: CASSALTGTLNTEAFF
DNA: TGTGCCAGCAGCGCGTTAACCGGGACACTGAACACTGAAGCTTTCTTT
D: .
V: TRBV11-1
J: TRBJ1-1
size: .

CDR3: CASSSRYRDFHNEQFF
DNA: TGTGCCAGCAGCTCCCGGTACCGGGACTTTCACAATGAGCAGTTCTTC
D: .
V: TRBV7-3
J: TRBJ2-1
size: .

CDR3: CASSVGTSGANVLTF
DNA: TGTGCCAGCAGCGTTGGCACCTCTGGGGCCAACGTCCTGACTTTC
D: .
V: TRBV9
J: TRBJ2-6
size: .

CDR3: CASSGGRTPYYYGYTF
DNA: TGTGCCAGCAGCGGGGGACGGACCCCTTACTACTATGGCTACACCTTC
D: .
V: TRBV5-6
J: TRBJ1-2
size: .

CDR3: CASSVSLANNEQFF
DNA: TGTGCCAGCAGCGTTAGTTTGGCCAACAATGAGCAGTTCTTC
D: .
V: TRBV9
J: TRBJ2-1
size: .

CDR3: CASSVVASGSTDTQYF
DNA: TGTGCCAGCAGCGTAGTCGCTAGCGGGAGCACAGATACGCAGTATTTT
D: TRBD2
V: TRBV9
J: TRBJ2-3
size: .

CDR3: CASSLGQVYGYTF
DNA: TGTGCCAGCAGCTTAGGACAGGTCTATGGCTACACCTTC
D: .
V: TRBV11-2
J: TRBJ1-2
size: many

CDR3: CASSIRLAGPNEQFF
DNA: TGTGCCAGTAGTATAAGGCTAGCGGGGCCCAATGAGCAGTTCTTC
D: TRBD2
V: TRBV19
J: TRBJ2-1
size: .

CDR3: CASSLYGAGTEAFF
DNA: TGTGCCAGCAGTTTATACGGGGCAGGTACTGAAGCTTTCTTT
D: .
V: TRBV27
J: TRBJ1-1
size: .

CDR3: CASRIRLAGDETQYF
DNA: TGTGCCAGCAGAATCAGACTAGCGGGAGACGAGACCCAGTACTTC
D: TRBD2
V: TRBV11-2
J: TRBJ2-5
size: .

CDR3: CASSLFLAGYYEQYF
DNA: TGTGCCAGCAGCTTATTCCTAGCGGGATACTACGAGCAGTACTTC
D: TRBD2
V: TRBV11-2
J: TRBJ2-7
size: few

CDR3: CASSSAGTGGRETQYF
DNA: TGTGCCAGCAGTTCGGCCGGGACAGGGGGCAGAGAGACCCAGTACTTC
D: TRBD1
V: TRBV27
J: TRBJ2-5
size: few

CDR3: CASSPGLTGETQYF
DNA: TGTGCCAGCTCACCCGGACTAACGGGGGAGACCCAGTACTTC
D: .
V: TRBV18
J: TRBJ2-5
size: .

CDR3: CASSVVSGFGGTDTQYF
DNA: TGTGCCAGCAGCGTAGTCTCGGGGTTTGGTGGCACAGATACGCAGTATTTT
D: .
V: TRBV9
J: TRBJ2-3
size: .

CDR3: CASSENPSSQETQYF
DNA: TGTGCCAGCAGCGAAAACCCGAGCAGCCAAGAGACCCAGTACTTC
D: .
V: TRBV13
J: TRBJ2-5
size: .

CDR3: CATSRDPRGRGMISPLHF
DNA: TGTGCCACCAGCAGAGACCCCAGGGGCCGGGGTATGATTTCACCCCTCCACTTT
D: .
V: TRBV15
J: TRBJ1-6
size: .

CDR3: CASSYSGGGSYEQYF
DNA: TGTGCCAGCAGTTACTCGGGCGGCGGCTCCTACGAGCAGTACTTC
D: .
V: TRBV6-5
J: TRBJ2-7
size: once

CDR3: CASSPRPGQPPANYGYTF
DNA: TGTGCCAGCAGCCCCCGTCCGGGACAGCCTCCGGCTAACTATGGCTACACCTTC
D: TRBD1
V: TRBV11-3
J: TRBJ1-2
size: few

CDR3: CASSSTGGQYF
DNA: TGTGCCAGCTCCTCTACGGGGGGGCAGTACTTC
D: TRBD2
V: TRBV18
J: TRBJ2-7
size: .

CDR3: CAISEPGTGPNYGYTF
DNA: TGTGCCATCAGTGAGCCCGGGACAGGGCCGAACTATGGCTACACCTTC
D: TRBD1
V: TRBV10-3
J: TRBJ1-2
size: .

CDR3: CASSHGPGYGYTF
DNA: TGTGCCAGCAGCCACGGACCCGGCTATGGCTACACCTTC
D: .
V: TRBV6-1
J: TRBJ1-2
size: few

CDR3: CASSHRENYEQYF
DNA: TGTGCCAGCTCACACAGGGAGAACTACGAGCAGTACTTC
D: .
V: TRBV18
J: TRBJ2-7
size: .

CDR3: CASSLTGGFYEQYF
DNA: TGCGCCAGCAGCCTGACAGGGGGCTTTTACGAGCAGTACTTC
D: TRBD1
V: TRBV4-1
J: TRBJ2-7
size: .

CDR3: CASSIISPTGQLYGYTF
DNA: TGTGCCAGTAGTATAATCTCCCCGACAGGGCAGCTCTATGGCTACACCTTC
D: TRBD1
V: TRBV19
J: TRBJ1-2
size: .

CDR3: CASSPIGVEQYF
DNA: TGTGCCAGCAGCCCGATCGGGGTCGAGCAGTACTTC
D: .
V: TRBV7-6
J: TRBJ2-7
size: .

CDR3: CASSGGMGLWSNQPQHF
DNA: TGTGCCAGCAGTGGGGGTATGGGCCTATGGAGCAATCAGCCCCAGCATTTT
D: .
V: TRBV2
J: TRBJ1-5
size: .

CDR3: CASSLAQGNEKLFF
DNA: TGTGCCAGCAGCTTGGCCCAGGGGAATGAAAAACTGTTTTTT
D: .
V: TRBV5-6
J: TRBJ1-4
size: few

CDR3: CASSLVPDYGYTF
DNA: TGCGCCAGCAGCTTGGTCCCGGATTATGGCTACACCTTC
D: .
V: TRBV5-1
J: TRBJ1-2
size: .

CDR3: CASSPSPGHNTYEQYF
DNA: TGTGCCAGCAGCCCATCCCCGGGACACAATACCTACGAGCAGTACTTC
D: .
V: TRBV7-2
J: TRBJ2-7
size: few

CDR3: CASSPGVGYGYTF
DNA: TGTGCCAGCAGCCCCGGCGTTGGGTATGGCTACACCTTC
D: .
V: TRBV13
J: TRBJ1-2
size: .

CDR3: CASSYSGGDTEAFF
DNA: TGTGCCAGCAGTTACTCGGGGGGAGACACTGAAGCTTTCTTT
D: .
V: TRBV6-6
J: TRBJ1-1
size: .

CDR3: CASSKIDAETGGNYGYTF
DNA: TGTGCCAGCAGCAAAATCGATGCAGAAACAGGGGGTAACTATGGCTACACCTTC
D: .
V: TRBV21-1
J: TRBJ1-2
size: .

CDR3: CASSPRYEQYF
DNA: TGTGCCAGCAGCCCCCGCTACGAGCAGTACTTC
D: .
V: TRBV7-3
J: TRBJ2-7
size: once

CDR3: CASSPDRAEQFF
DNA: TGTGCCAGCTCACCAGACCGGGCGGAGCAGTTCTTC
D: .
V: TRBV18
J: TRBJ2-1
size: .

CDR3: CASSRLNPGQGSYEQYF
DNA: TGCGCCAGCAGCCGTTTGAACCCGGGACAGGGATCCTACGAGCAGTACTTC
D: TRBD1
V: TRBV5-1
J: TRBJ2-7
size: .

CDR3: CASSSSGREYF
DNA: TGTGCCAGCAGCTCGTCTGGGCGGGAGTACTTC
D: .
V: TRBV7-9
J: TRBJ2-7
size: .

CDR3: CAISEHLDRTGNTIYF
DNA: TGTGCCATCAGTGAGCACCTGGACAGGACTGGAAACACCATATATTTT
D: TRBD1
V: TRBV10-3
J: TRBJ1-3
size: once

CDR3: CASSPPGLALNEQFF
DNA: TGTGCCAGCAGTCCTCCGGGACTAGCTTTAAATGAGCAGTTCTTC
D: TRBD2
V: TRBV6-5
J: TRBJ2-1
size: .

CDR3: CASSPYGGVNIQYF
DNA: TGTGCCAGCAGTCCTTACGGGGGGGTCAACATTCAGTACTTC
D: TRBD2
V: TRBV6-6
J: TRBJ2-4
size: .

CDR3: CASSVGAGEYEQYF
DNA: TGTGCCAGCAGCGTCGGGGCAGGGGAGTACGAGCAGTACTTC
D: .
V: TRBV9
J: TRBJ2-7
size: .

CDR3: CASSLGGSPFAYNEQFF
DNA: TGCGCCAGCAGCTTGGGCGGGAGTCCTTTTGCCTACAATGAGCAGTTCTTC
D: TRBD2
V: TRBV5-1
J: TRBJ2-1
size: .

CDR3: CASSLPRTGGNTIYF
DNA: TGTGCCAGCAGCTTGCCGCGGACAGGGGGAAACACCATATATTTT
D: TRBD1
V: TRBV7-8
J: TRBJ1-3
size: .

CDR3: CATSDSRGVYGYTF
DNA: TGTGCCACCAGTGACAGCCGCGGGGTCTATGGCTACACCTTC
D: .
V: TRBV15
J: TRBJ1-2
size: .

CDR3: CASSVAGSVSYEQYF
DNA: TGTGCCAGTAGTGTAGCAGGGTCGGTATCCTACGAGCAGTACTTC
D: .
V: TRBV19
J: TRBJ2-7
size: .

CDR3: CATSNEQGAQGLFDNEQFF
DNA: TGTGCCACCAGCAATGAACAGGGGGCTCAAGGTCTGTTTGACAATGAGCAGTTCTTC
D: TRBD1
V: TRBV15
J: TRBJ2-1
size: .

CDR3: CASSQKSDRMRNTEAFF
DNA: TGCGCCAGCAGCCAGAAGTCGGACAGGATGAGGAACACTGAAGCTTTCTTT
D: TRBD1
V: TRBV4-1
J: TRBJ1-1
size: .

CDR3: CASSLASGGTYEQYF
DNA: TGTGCCAGCAGCTTAGCATCCGGGGGGACCTACGAGCAGTACTTC
D: TRBD2
V: TRBV7-2
J: TRBJ2-7
size: .

CDR3: CSVEGGEDTQYF
DNA: TGCAGCGTTGAGGGGGGGGAAGATACGCAGTATTTT
D: TRBD2
V: TRBV29-1
J: TRBJ2-3
size: .

CDR3: CASSPIAQGADTQYF
DNA: TGTGCCAGCAGCCCCATCGCGCAAGGGGCAGATACGCAGTATTTT
D: .
V: TRBV7-2
J: TRBJ2-3
size: .

CDR3: CASSLGTTAPLHF
DNA: TGTGCCAGCAGCTTAGGGACAACTGCACCCCTCCACTTT
D: .
V: TRBV7-3
J: TRBJ1-6
size: few